This T cell receptor (beta chain) was identified during a study of OX40 agonist ivuxolimab in advanced cancers. In the study overall: Treatment of patients was with ivuxolimab, an agonistic anti-OX40 (CD134) antibody. The dose-escalation cohort was just under 85% male, with a mean age of around 60 years, ranging roughly 23 to 85.

After removal of 7 bases from V and 10 bases from J, the junction contained 9 bases not matched to a gene. CDR1 and CDR2 from the germline V gene are SQVTM and ANQGSEA. The CDR3 spans 13 residues. The method was immunoSEQ multiplex PCR; TCRdb's version includes in-frame clones alone and lacks a portion of them. The sample consists of tens of thousands of clones, roughly nine tenths of them appearing once. Study results and limitations: Compared with CD4+, CD8+ T cells on average had more expanded clones.

Remarks on this clone: Its cognate antigen is unknown.

The chain couples TRBV29-1 to TRBJ1-4; 10 bases are a match to TRBD1. The sample here was CD4+ or CD8+ T cells sorted from blood, taken in a trial of the OX40 agonist ivuxolimab. This clonotype was sampled from an adult with an advanced solid tumor such as melanoma, head and neck, liver or kidney cancer. The CDR3 sequence: CSASGQGGVKLFF. CDR3 nucleotides: TGCAGCGCTTCCGGACAGGGGGGGGTAAAACTGTTTTTT.